This paragraph reports one T cell receptor (beta chain). Germline V CDR1 and CDR2: SGHAT, FQNNGV. This CDR3 has 16 amino acids. V lost 5 bases, J lost 2 bases, and 6 bases stayed unmatched. This table comes from immunoSEQ multiplex PCR, and its TCRdb copy is limited to in-frame clones, with some not included. The data hold 30,000 to 40,000 clones, with 70% to 90% observed a single time. The data were obtained in a study of blood T cell repertoires in COVID-19. The sample was peripheral blood. The receptor's source is a human donor in a cohort sampled during active COVID-19. The chain couples TRBV11-2 to TRBJ2-1, with 10 positions matching TRBD2. The CDR3 DNA is TGTGCCAGCAGCCCATCTCTAGCGGGAGCCTACAATGAGCAGTTCTTC. Translating gives CASSPSLAGAYNEQFF.